The subject of this entry is one T cell receptor beta chain. Antigen unknown. These data originate in a study of beta chain features in type 1 diabetes. Overall study results and limits: The naive, central memory and Treg TCRB repertoires showed an apparent similarity that was greater among patients than among healthy donors.

This CDR3 is built from 17 residues. The germline V gene has CDR1 SGHTA and CDR2 FQGNSA. Germline trimming cut 4 bases from V and 4 bases from J; bases unmatched to any gene: 5. Every isolated RNA sample was fully reverse transcribed, so sequencing captured expressed TCRB transcripts. Regulatory, naive and central memory T cell samples averaged around 3.6 million reads. Method: immunoSEQ multiplex PCR; TCRdb's copy keeps in-frame clones and lacks some. The sample has around 330,000 clones; about 10% are singletons. The sequenced sample was naive CD4+ T cells from blood. The sequence was obtained from a woman aged 25 to 39 in good health. The rearrangement links TRBV7-2 to TRBJ2-2, with 14 positions matching TRBD2. CDR3 sequence: CASSSGLAGVGTGELFF. The CDR3 DNA is TGTGCCAGCAGCTCGGGACTAGCGGGAGTAGGCACCGGGGAGCTGTTTTTT.